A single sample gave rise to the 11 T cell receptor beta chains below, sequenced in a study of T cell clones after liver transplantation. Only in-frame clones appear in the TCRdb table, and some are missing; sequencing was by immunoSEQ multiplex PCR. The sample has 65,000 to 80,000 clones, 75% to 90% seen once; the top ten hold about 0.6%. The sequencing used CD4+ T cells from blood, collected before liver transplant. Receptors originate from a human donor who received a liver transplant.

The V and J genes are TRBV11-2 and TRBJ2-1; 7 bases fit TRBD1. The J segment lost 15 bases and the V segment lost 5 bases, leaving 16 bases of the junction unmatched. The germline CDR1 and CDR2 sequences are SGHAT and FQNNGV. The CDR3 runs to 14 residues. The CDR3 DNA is TGTGCCAGCAGCCGAAGGGGTTCGACAGGGTCACCGTTCTTC. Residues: CASSRRGSTGSPFF.

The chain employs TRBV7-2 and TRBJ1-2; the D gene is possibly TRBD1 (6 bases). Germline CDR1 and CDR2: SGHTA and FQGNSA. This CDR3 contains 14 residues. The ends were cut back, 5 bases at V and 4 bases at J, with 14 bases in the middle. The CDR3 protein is CASSRSTGSYGYTF. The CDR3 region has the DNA TGTGCCAGCAGCCGGTCCACAGGGTCCTATGGCTACACCTTC.

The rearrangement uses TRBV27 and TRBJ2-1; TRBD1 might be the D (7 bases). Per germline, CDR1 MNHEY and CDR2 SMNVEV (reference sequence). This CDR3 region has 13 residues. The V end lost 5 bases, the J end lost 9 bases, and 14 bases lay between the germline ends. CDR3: CASSTLQGGEQFF. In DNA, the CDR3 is TGTGCCAGCAGTACACTTCAGGGGGGTGAGCAGTTCTTC.

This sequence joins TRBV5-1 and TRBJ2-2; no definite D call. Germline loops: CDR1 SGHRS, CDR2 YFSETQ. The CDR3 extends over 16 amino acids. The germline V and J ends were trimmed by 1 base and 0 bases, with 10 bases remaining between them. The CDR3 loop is CASSLNPSTNTGELFF. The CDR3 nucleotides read TGCGCCAGCAGCTTGAACCCCTCGACGAACACCGGGGAGCTGTTTTTT.

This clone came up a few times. The CDR3 reads CASSSLQGPYGYTF. CDR3 coding DNA: TGTGCCAGCAGTTCCCTACAGGGCCCCTATGGCTACACCTTC. The chain employs TRBV28 and TRBJ1-2, with D maybe TRBD1 (6 bases). The CDR3 length is 14 residues. From germline, CDR1 is MDHEN and CDR2 SYDVKM. The germline V and J ends were trimmed by 4 bases and 4 bases, with 13 bases remaining between them.

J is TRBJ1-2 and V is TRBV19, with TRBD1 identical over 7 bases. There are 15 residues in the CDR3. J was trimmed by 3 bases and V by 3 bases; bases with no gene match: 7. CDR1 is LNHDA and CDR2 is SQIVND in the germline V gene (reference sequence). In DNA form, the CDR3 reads TGTGCCAGTAGTATTGGCAGGGGGTTCGACTATGGCTACACCTTC. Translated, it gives CASSIGRGFDYGYTF.

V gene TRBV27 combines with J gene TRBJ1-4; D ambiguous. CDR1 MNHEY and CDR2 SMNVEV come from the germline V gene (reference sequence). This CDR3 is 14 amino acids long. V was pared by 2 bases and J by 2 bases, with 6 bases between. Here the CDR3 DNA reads TGTGCCAGCAGTTTAGTGGGGACTAATGAAAAACTGTTTTTT. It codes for CASSLVGTNEKLFF. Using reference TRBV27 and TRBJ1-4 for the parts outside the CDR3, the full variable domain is EAQVTQNPRYLITVTGKKLTVTCSQNMNHEYMSWYRQDPGLGLRQIYYSMNVEVTDKGDVPEGYKVSRKEKRNFPLILESPSPNQTSLYFCASSLVGTNEKLFFGSGTQLSVL.

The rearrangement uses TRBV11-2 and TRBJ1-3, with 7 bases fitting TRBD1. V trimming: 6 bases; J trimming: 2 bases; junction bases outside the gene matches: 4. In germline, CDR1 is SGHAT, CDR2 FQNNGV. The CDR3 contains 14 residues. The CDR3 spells CASSSTGPGNTIYF. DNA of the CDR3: TGTGCCAGCAGTTCGACAGGGCCTGGAAACACCATATATTTT. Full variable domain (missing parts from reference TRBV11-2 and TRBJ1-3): EAGVAQSPRYKIIEKRQSVAFWCNPISGHATLYWYQQILGQGPKLLIQFQNNGVVDDSQLPKDRFSAERLKGVDSTLKIQPAKLEDSAVYLCASSSTGPGNTIYFGEGSWLTVV.

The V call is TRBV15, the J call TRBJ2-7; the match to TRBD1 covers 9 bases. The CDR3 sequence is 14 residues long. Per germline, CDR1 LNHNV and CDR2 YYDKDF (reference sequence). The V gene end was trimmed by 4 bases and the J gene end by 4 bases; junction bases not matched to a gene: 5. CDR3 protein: CATSTYRGPYEQYF. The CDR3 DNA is TGTGCCACCAGCACTTACAGGGGGCCTTACGAGCAGTACTTC.

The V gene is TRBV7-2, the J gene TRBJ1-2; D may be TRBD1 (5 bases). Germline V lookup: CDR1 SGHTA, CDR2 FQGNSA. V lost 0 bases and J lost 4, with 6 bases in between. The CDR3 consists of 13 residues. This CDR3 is CASSLAGTYGYTF. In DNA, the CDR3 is TGTGCCAGCAGCTTAGCGGGGACCTATGGCTACACCTTC. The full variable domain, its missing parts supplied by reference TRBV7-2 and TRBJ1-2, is GAGVSQSPSNKVTEKGKDVELRCDPISGHTALYWYRQSLGQGLEFLIYFQGNSAPDKSGLPSDRFSAERTGGSVSTLTIQRTQQEDSAVYLCASSLAGTYGYTFGSGTRLTVV.

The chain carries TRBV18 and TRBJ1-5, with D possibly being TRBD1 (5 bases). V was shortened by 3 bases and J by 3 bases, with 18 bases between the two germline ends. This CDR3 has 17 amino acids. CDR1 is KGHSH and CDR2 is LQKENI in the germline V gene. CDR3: CASSPEPQGLSNQPQHF. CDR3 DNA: TGTGCCAGCTCACCCGAACCGCAGGGTTTGTCCAATCAGCCCCAGCATTTT.